This T cell receptor beta chain was documented in a study of T cell responses to AZD1222 COVID-19 vaccine. Broader study findings: The reported proportion of spike-specific TCRs targeting unmutated variant regions was nearly half. Repertoires were collected only later (after the peak T cell response had occurred). The donors showed a predominance of white British ancestry and of females, with possible underestimation of clonal diversity. CD4 TCRs associated with vaccination spanned spike, dominating at 160-218 and 743-854.

Worth noting for this clone: Its antigen is not known.

TCRdb keeps only in-frame clones here, not all; method: immunoSEQ multiplex PCR. The repertoire includes fewer than 150,000 clones, around 89% of them detected once, and around 5% sits in the top ten. Trimming cost V 0 bases and J 7 bases, with 11 bases left between them. There are 15 residues in the CDR3. Germline V gene lookup returns CDR1 SGHKS and CDR2 YYEKEE (reference sequence). Source: peripheral blood, taken on day 0 of AZD1222 vaccination. V gene TRBV5-5 combines with J gene TRBJ1-6; D unresolved. The source is an adult in good health. CDR3 DNA: TGTGCCAGCAGCTTGGGATCGCACCTGAATTCACCCCTCCACTTT. Translation: CASSLGSHLNSPLHF. Variable domain in full (rest from reference TRBV5-5 and TRBJ1-6): DAGVTQSPTHLIKTRGQQVTLRCSPISGHKSVSWYQQVLGQGPQFIFQYYEKEERGRGNFPDRFSARQFPNYSSELNVNALLLGDSALYLCASSLGSHLNSPLHFGNGTRLTVT.